These 6 T cell receptor beta chains originate from one sample sequenced in a study of blood T cell repertoires in COVID-19. Assay used: immunoSEQ multiplex PCR; TCRdb lists only in-frame clones, some missing. The sample yields approximately 260,000 clones, 80% to 90% seen once. The specimen sequenced was peripheral blood. Receptors originate from an older woman with COVID-19, enrolled during active disease.

The chain recombines TRBV25-1 with TRBJ2-2, with D maybe TRBD1 (5 bases). The CDR3 is 15 amino acids. From germline, CDR1 is MGHDK and CDR2 SYGVNS. Trimming removed 2 bases at V and 7 bases at J, with 14 bases between. CDR3 DNA: TGTGCCAGCAGTGAAGTAAGGGGTTTTAACGGGGAGCTGTTTTTT. It codes for CASSEVRGFNGELFF. The variable domain in full, with the rest retrieved from reference TRBV25-1 and TRBJ2-2, is EADIYQTPRYLVIGTGKKITLECSQTMGHDKMYWYQQDPGMELHLIHYSYGVNSTEKGDLSSESTVSRIRTEHFPLTLESARPSHTSQYLCASSEVRGFNGELFFGEGSRLTVL.

The V gene is TRBV12-5, the J gene TRBJ1-1, with D possibly TRBD1 on 6 matching bases. Germline CDR1 LGHNT, CDR2 FRNRAP. There are 13 residues in the CDR3. Trimming pared 7 bases from V and 6 bases from J, leaving 15 bases between. The CDR3 DNA reads as TGTGCTAGTGCCCGACAGGCCGGGGCTGAAGCTTTCTTT. It translates to CASARQAGAEAFF.

V gene TRBV5-1 combines with J gene TRBJ2-5; 16 bases map to TRBD2. The V gene's germline CDR1 is SGHRS and CDR2 YFSETQ. V was pared by 4 bases and J by 5 bases, with 5 bases of the junction left unmatched. The CDR3 is 16 residues long. The CDR3 DNA reads as TGCGCCAGCAGCGAGGGGACTAGCGGGAGGGCGGAGACCCAGTACTTC. Encoded protein: CASSEGTSGRAETQYF.

In its sample, this clone was seen a few times. The gene calls are TRBV28 and TRBJ1-4; the D gene is possibly TRBD1 (6 bases). The CDR3 sequence is 14 residues long. Trimming left V 6 bases short and J 4 bases short, with 12 bases between. From germline, CDR1 is MDHEN and CDR2 SYDVKM. Here the CDR3 DNA reads TGTGCCAGCAGGGTAGGGGGATATAATGAAAAACTGTTTTTT. It encodes CASRVGGYNEKLFF.

The V and J genes are TRBV3-1 (or the pseudogene TRBV3-2) and TRBJ2-5; 8 bases fit TRBD2. This CDR3 region has 14 residues. From germline, CDR1 is LGHDT and CDR2 YNNKEL (reference sequence). V shed 8 bases, J shed 2 bases, and the junction held 7 bases outside the gene matches. CDR3 nucleotide sequence: TGTGCCAGCTCCAATAGCGGGACGCAAGAGACCCAGTACTTC. It is translated as CASSNSGTQETQYF.

The rearrangement links TRBV6-5 to TRBJ1-2; TRBD1 matches 11 bases. Trimming cost V 4 bases and J 7 bases; bases outside gene matches: 5. CDR1 and CDR2 from the germline V gene are MNHEY and SVGAGI. The CDR3 is 14 amino acids. The CDR3 loop is CASSSGQGARGYTF. CDR3 in DNA: TGTGCCAGCAGTTCCGGACAGGGGGCACGTGGCTACACCTTC.